This TCR beta chain was captured by sequencing in a study of PD-1 blockade in classical Hodgkin lymphoma. Study-wide results and caveats: Newly diagnosed patients had baseline TCR diversity that was reportedly lower than that of healthy donors.

Data came from immunoSEQ multiplex PCR; TCRdb stores just in-frame clones and leaves some out. This table holds 5,500 to 7,500 clones, over 50% found once. In every patient, relapse followed autologous stem cell transplantation, while exposure to brentuximab vedotin differed. Through magnetic negative selection, CD8+ T cells were separated from PBMCs that had been thawed. Regarding this clone: Its antigen is unidentified.

CDR3 length: 14 residues. After removal of 1 base from V and 3 bases from J, the junction contained 3 bases not matched to a gene. The germline CDR1 and CDR2 sequences are SGHAT and FQNNGV. Here the sequenced sample was CD8+ T cells from blood, taken at baseline. The origin of this receptor is a human donor with classical Hodgkin lymphoma. V usage is TRBV11-2 and J usage is TRBJ2-7, with 7 bases matching TRBD2. The CDR3, as DNA: TGTGCCAGCAGCTTAGGGCTAGCGGACTACGAGCAGTACTTC. As protein: CASSLGLADYEQYF.